A selection of T cell receptor beta chains follows, all from one sample in a study of OX40 agonist ivuxolimab in advanced cancers. The data were produced by immunoSEQ multiplex PCR, yet TCRdb's version contains in-frame clones alone and is incomplete. The repertoire holds tens of thousands of clones, with about 90% as singletons. The sequenced sample was CD4+ or CD8+ T cells sorted from blood, obtained in a trial of the OX40 agonist ivuxolimab. The source is an adult with an advanced solid tumor such as melanoma, head and neck, liver or kidney cancer. The CDR3 runs from the conserved cysteine through the conserved F or W. D genes are given only for firm matches. The size field is filled for only some rows; it gives once, few, many or a size class.

cdr3_nt: TGTGCCACCAGCAGAGGGGTTGGGGGTCCCCGCACTGAAGCTTTCTTT
cdr3_aa: CATSRGVGGPRTEAFF
v_call: TRBV15
j_call: TRBJ1-1
clone_size: -
d_call: -

cdr3_nt: TGTGCCAGCAGCCCTAGCACAGATACGCAGTATTTT
cdr3_aa: CASSPSTDTQYF
v_call: TRBV9
j_call: TRBJ2-3
clone_size: -
d_call: -

cdr3_nt: TGTGCCAGCAGTGAGGGTGGGGGCGCGAAGTACGAGCAGTACTTC
cdr3_aa: CASSEGGGAKYEQYF
v_call: TRBV25-1
j_call: TRBJ2-7
clone_size: -
d_call: -

cdr3_nt: TGTGCCAGCAGCTTAGCGGGATTTTCGGGGGTGGATGAGCAGTTCTTC
cdr3_aa: CASSLAGFSGVDEQFF
v_call: TRBV7-8
j_call: TRBJ2-1
clone_size: -
d_call: -

cdr3_nt: TGTGCCAGCAGGCCGGGACAGGGGTACGAGCAGTACTTC
cdr3_aa: CASRPGQGYEQYF
v_call: TRBV11-2
j_call: TRBJ2-7
clone_size: -
d_call: TRBD1

cdr3_nt: TGTGCCAGCAGCTTAGCGATAAGGGGAACTGAAGCTTTCTTT
cdr3_aa: CASSLAIRGTEAFF
v_call: TRBV7-2
j_call: TRBJ1-1
clone_size: -
d_call: -

cdr3_nt: TGTGCCAGCAGCTTAACGGGGCTTCTTTCCTACGAGCAGTACTTC
cdr3_aa: CASSLTGLLSYEQYF
v_call: TRBV11-3
j_call: TRBJ2-7
clone_size: -
d_call: -

cdr3_nt: TGTGCCAGTAGTCCCCTAGCGGGGAGGCAAGAGACCCAGTACTTC
cdr3_aa: CASSPLAGRQETQYF
v_call: TRBV19
j_call: TRBJ2-5
clone_size: -
d_call: TRBD2

cdr3_nt: TGTGCCAGCAGCACGGCGCCAAACAGGGGAAACACCATATATTTT
cdr3_aa: CASSTAPNRGNTIYF
v_call: TRBV21-1
j_call: TRBJ1-3
clone_size: -
d_call: -

cdr3_nt: TGTGCCAGCAGCTTCACAGGGGGCGGCTACACCTTC
cdr3_aa: CASSFTGGGYTF
v_call: TRBV11-3
j_call: TRBJ1-2
clone_size: -
d_call: TRBD1

cdr3_nt: TGCAGCGTGGCACCCGGGTCACGCGGGGAGACCCAGTACTTC
cdr3_aa: CSVAPGSRGETQYF
v_call: TRBV29-1
j_call: TRBJ2-5
clone_size: -
d_call: -

cdr3_nt: TGTGCCATCAAATCGGCAGGCTCTGGAAACACCATATATTTT
cdr3_aa: CAIKSAGSGNTIYF
v_call: TRBV10-3
j_call: TRBJ1-3
clone_size: -
d_call: -

cdr3_nt: TGTGCCAGCAGCTACCTACAGGGAGGAACTGAAGCTTTCTTT
cdr3_aa: CASSYLQGGTEAFF
v_call: TRBV5-5
j_call: TRBJ1-1
clone_size: -
d_call: -

cdr3_nt: TGTGCCAGCGCCTTAGCGGGAAACACCATATATTTT
cdr3_aa: CASALAGNTIYF
v_call: TRBV6-1
j_call: TRBJ1-3
clone_size: once
d_call: -

cdr3_nt: TGCGCCAGCAGCTTAGGACAGGGACTAAGAGGCGATTCACCCCTCCACTTT
cdr3_aa: CASSLGQGLRGDSPLHF
v_call: TRBV5-1
j_call: TRBJ1-6
clone_size: -
d_call: TRBD1

cdr3_nt: TGTGCCAGCAGCCAAGTGAGGCAGATAGGGGCGGGCGGCAGGGACTACGAGCAGTACTTC
cdr3_aa: CASSQVRQIGAGGRDYEQYF
v_call: TRBV4-2
j_call: TRBJ2-7
clone_size: -
d_call: -

cdr3_nt: TGTGCCAGCAGCTTAGAATTGAGCGGGCTAGCAAGTCTTGGTACGCAGTATTTT
cdr3_aa: CASSLELSGLASLGTQYF
v_call: TRBV7-2
j_call: TRBJ2-3
clone_size: -
d_call: -

cdr3_nt: TGTGCCAGCAGCCCCCGAGCACTAGCGGCTACAGATACGCAGTATTTT
cdr3_aa: CASSPRALAATDTQYF
v_call: TRBV7-6
j_call: TRBJ2-3
clone_size: -
d_call: TRBD2

cdr3_nt: TGTGCCTGGAGAGAGAGTTATAATTCACCCCTCCACTTT
cdr3_aa: CAWRESYNSPLHF
v_call: TRBV30
j_call: TRBJ1-6
clone_size: -
d_call: -

cdr3_nt: TGTGCCAGCAGCTTAACAAGGGGGGTAGTTGCAGATACGCAGTATTTT
cdr3_aa: CASSLTRGVVADTQYF
v_call: TRBV7-3
j_call: TRBJ2-3
clone_size: -
d_call: -

cdr3_nt: TGTGCCAGCAGTTGGAGACAGGGGGCGGGGGAGTTAGATGGCTACACCTTC
cdr3_aa: CASSWRQGAGELDGYTF
v_call: TRBV27
j_call: TRBJ1-2
clone_size: -
d_call: TRBD1

cdr3_nt: TGTGCCAGCAGTGAAGAAATAGCGGGCTACAATGAGCAGTTCTTC
cdr3_aa: CASSEEIAGYNEQFF
v_call: TRBV6-4
j_call: TRBJ2-1
clone_size: -
d_call: TRBD2

cdr3_nt: TGTGCCAGCTCACGGACAGACAGGAACACTGAAGCTTTCTTT
cdr3_aa: CASSRTDRNTEAFF
v_call: TRBV18
j_call: TRBJ1-1
clone_size: -
d_call: -

cdr3_nt: TGTGCCTGGAGTGTTACCAATCCGTTTTATCGATCGGTCCTTAGGAACACTGAAGCTTTCTTT
cdr3_aa: CAWSVTNPFYRSVLRNTEAFF
v_call: TRBV30
j_call: TRBJ1-1
clone_size: -
d_call: -

cdr3_nt: TGTGCCAGCAGGACCCGCTCCCGGCGACATGAGCAGTTCTTC
cdr3_aa: CASRTRSRRHEQFF
v_call: TRBV28
j_call: TRBJ2-1
clone_size: -
d_call: -

cdr3_nt: TGTGCCATAGGACTAGTAATTAACGAGCAGTACTTC
cdr3_aa: CAIGLVINEQYF
v_call: TRBV6-5
j_call: TRBJ2-7
clone_size: -
d_call: TRBD2

cdr3_nt: TGCAGCTCAGCGATGGGACAGGGGGTGTTCTTC
cdr3_aa: CSSAMGQGVFF
v_call: TRBV29-1
j_call: TRBJ2-1
clone_size: -
d_call: TRBD1

cdr3_nt: TGTGCCAGTAGTATGAGAGGATCCTCCTACGAGCAGTACTTC
cdr3_aa: CASSMRGSSYEQYF
v_call: TRBV19
j_call: TRBJ2-7
clone_size: -
d_call: -

cdr3_nt: TGTGCCAGCAGCCCTAGACCCGGTGGGACCCAGTACTTC
cdr3_aa: CASSPRPGGTQYF
v_call: TRBV6-5
j_call: TRBJ2-5
clone_size: medium-sized
d_call: -

cdr3_nt: TGCAGCGTTGATTTAGGCCAACAAGAGACCCAGTACTTC
cdr3_aa: CSVDLGQQETQYF
v_call: TRBV29-1
j_call: TRBJ2-5
clone_size: -
d_call: -

cdr3_nt: TGTGCCAGCAGCTTCCAGGGGGCCTCGTACAATGAGCAGTTCTTC
cdr3_aa: CASSFQGASYNEQFF
v_call: TRBV7-2
j_call: TRBJ2-1
clone_size: -
d_call: TRBD1

cdr3_nt: TGTGCCAGCTCACCACTCACTAGCCGGTACGCCGAGCAGTACTTC
cdr3_aa: CASSPLTSRYAEQYF
v_call: TRBV18
j_call: TRBJ2-7
clone_size: -
d_call: -

cdr3_nt: TGTGCCACCAGCAGGTCGGAGGGAGGATACAATGAGCAGTTCTTC
cdr3_aa: CATSRSEGGYNEQFF
v_call: TRBV15
j_call: TRBJ2-1
clone_size: -
d_call: -

cdr3_nt: TGTGCCAGCAGTTTTCTCCCAGCGGGGGCAGTAGAGCTGTTTTTT
cdr3_aa: CASSFLPAGAVELFF
v_call: TRBV28
j_call: TRBJ2-2
clone_size: -
d_call: TRBD2

cdr3_nt: TGTGCCAGCAGAACAGGGGGGGGCGGCTACACCTTC
cdr3_aa: CASRTGGGGYTF
v_call: TRBV25-1
j_call: TRBJ1-2
clone_size: -
d_call: TRBD1

cdr3_nt: TGTGCCAGCAGCTTAGACGACAGAAACACTGAAGCTTTCTTT
cdr3_aa: CASSLDDRNTEAFF
v_call: TRBV11-3
j_call: TRBJ1-1
clone_size: -
d_call: -

cdr3_nt: TGTGCCAGTGGGGGTGACCCCTTTCAGCCCCAGCATTTT
cdr3_aa: CASGGDPFQPQHF
v_call: TRBV19
j_call: TRBJ1-5
clone_size: once
d_call: -

cdr3_nt: TGTGCCAGCAGCACTGGACAGACAAATACGCAGTATTTT
cdr3_aa: CASSTGQTNTQYF
v_call: TRBV7-9
j_call: TRBJ2-3
clone_size: -
d_call: -

cdr3_nt: TGTGCCAGCAGCGCCCCGGGACTAGCGGGAGTCAATGAGCAGTTCTTC
cdr3_aa: CASSAPGLAGVNEQFF
v_call: TRBV7-2
j_call: TRBJ2-1
clone_size: -
d_call: TRBD2

cdr3_nt: TGTGCCAGTAGTATTGGGGGGGTCGAAGGCCAAGAGACCCAGTACTTC
cdr3_aa: CASSIGGVEGQETQYF
v_call: TRBV19
j_call: TRBJ2-5
clone_size: -
d_call: TRBD2

cdr3_nt: TGTGCCAGCATTGACAGGGAAGCTTTCTTT
cdr3_aa: CASIDREAFF
v_call: TRBV7-9
j_call: TRBJ1-1
clone_size: -
d_call: -

cdr3_nt: TGTGCCAGTAGTACCGACAGAGCGTATGGCTACACCTTC
cdr3_aa: CASSTDRAYGYTF
v_call: TRBV19
j_call: TRBJ1-2
clone_size: -
d_call: -

cdr3_nt: TGTGCCAGCAGCTTCGGTCTGGCGAACACCGGGGAGCTGTTTTTT
cdr3_aa: CASSFGLANTGELFF
v_call: TRBV7-7
j_call: TRBJ2-2
clone_size: -
d_call: -

cdr3_nt: TGTGCCAGCTCACTGGCCGGGACAAGACCCAATGAGCAGTTCTTC
cdr3_aa: CASSLAGTRPNEQFF
v_call: TRBV18
j_call: TRBJ2-1
clone_size: -
d_call: -

cdr3_nt: TGTGCCAGCTCACCAAATAGCAGGGCGTACTCCTACGAGCAGTACTTC
cdr3_aa: CASSPNSRAYSYEQYF
v_call: TRBV18
j_call: TRBJ2-7
clone_size: -
d_call: -